A single sample gave rise to the 24 T cell receptor beta chains below, sequenced in a study of T-cell reconstitution after alpha-beta-depleted transplantation in children. Preparation of the TCRbeta library involved a method that used unique molecular identifiers. From the PCR reads, TCRdb called clonotypes with MiXCR, one entry per CDR3 protein. The repertoire holds some 550,000 distinct CDR3 sequences, with roughly 23% as singletons. This specimen consisted of PBMCs, mostly from graft donor cells, obtained 360 days after TCRalphabeta/CD19-depleted stem cell transplant. All receptors come from a boy under two years old who had a stem cell transplant for acute myeloid leukemia, so the T cells may come from the graft donor.

V is TRBV23-1 and J is TRBJ2-2; TRBD2 aligns across 7 bases. TRBV23-1 is placed among ORFs of uncertain function. V was pared by 8 bases and J by 2 bases, with 14 bases of the junction left unmatched. The CDR3 extends over 17 amino acids. The CDR3 bases are TGCGCCAGCGTAGGGAGCGGGGAACAAACTAACACCGGGGAGCTGTTTTTT. Amino acids: CASVGSGEQTNTGELFF.

The sample holds many counts of this clonotype. The rearrangement joins TRBV5-1 to TRBJ2-2; 8 bases agree with TRBD1. V was clipped by 0 bases and J by 5 bases; unmatched bases: 6. The CDR3 loop spans 16 amino acids. Germline-derived CDR1 and CDR2 are SGHRS and YFSETQ. The CDR3 is CASSLGQGAKTGELFF. The CDR3 DNA sequence: TGCGCCAGCAGCTTGGGTCAGGGGGCAAAGACCGGGGAGCTGTTTTTT.

The rearrangement links TRBV10-3 to TRBJ2-1; D gene ambiguous. Per germline, CDR1 ENHRY and CDR2 SYGVKD. CDR3 length: 13 residues. V lost 11 bases and J 5 bases, leaving 16 bases between the germline ends. CDR3 nucleotide sequence: TGTGCCGTCTCCCTAGAACCGCACAATGAGCAGTTCTTC. Amino acid sequence: CAVSLEPHNEQFF.

This clonotype was recorded a few times. This rearrangement joins TRBV6-5 to TRBJ2-2; a weak D match, TRBD1 (6 bases). The germline gives CDR1 MNHEY, CDR2 SVGAGI. The CDR3 is 15 residues long. Between the trimmed V and J ends, which lost 2 bases and 6 bases, there was a span of 13 bases. CDR3 amino acids: CASSYERGSAGELFF. CDR3 DNA sequence: TGTGCCAGCAGTTACGAAAGGGGGTCGGCCGGGGAGCTGTTTTTT.

V is TRBV15 and J is TRBJ1-6; no reliable D call. Germline CDR1 reads LNHNV; CDR2 reads YYDKDF (reference sequence). The CDR3 loop spans 15 amino acids. The germline V and J ends were trimmed by 1 base and 3 bases, with 7 bases remaining between them. The CDR3 coding sequence is TGTGCCACCAGCAGAGGAACCGTCTATAATTCACCCCTCCACTTT. Translated: CATSRGTVYNSPLHF. Drawing the rest from reference TRBV15 and TRBJ1-6, the complete variable domain is DAMVIQNPRYQVTQFGKPVTLSCSQTLNHNVMYWYQQKSSQAPKLLFHYYDKDFNNEADTPDNFQSRRPNTSFCFLDIRSPGLGDTAMYLCATSRGTVYNSPLHFGNGTRLTVT.

The chain joins TRBV27 to TRBJ1-2; 9 bases are shared with TRBD1. After removal of 5 bases from V and 2 bases from J, the junction contained 6 bases not matched to a gene. The CDR3 has 15 residues. Per the germline V gene, CDR1 is MNHEY and CDR2 is SMNVEV (reference sequence). The CDR3 loop reads CASSPLQGANYGYTF. In DNA, the CDR3 is TGTGCCAGCAGTCCGCTACAGGGGGCGAACTATGGCTACACCTTC.

This clonotype showed up many times. The rearrangement links TRBV29-1 to TRBJ1-3; D not certain. V was shortened by 4 bases and J by 5 bases, with 12 bases between the two germline ends. Looked up from germline, CDR1 is SQVTM and CDR2 is ANQGSEA. The CDR3 extends over 13 amino acids. The CDR3 sequence: CSVVSSNRNTIYF. The CDR3 nucleotides are TGCAGCGTTGTATCCAGCAATAGAAACACCATATATTTT.

This clonotype turned up a few times. V is TRBV15 and J is TRBJ2-5; 12 bases align to TRBD2. CDR1 is LNHNV and CDR2 is YYDKDF in the germline V gene (reference sequence). There are 16 residues in the CDR3. Unmatched junction bases numbered 7, after V lost 3 bases and J lost 5 bases. In DNA, the CDR3 is TGTGCCACCAGCAGTCGACTAGCGGGGGCACGGGAGACCCAGTACTTC. Protein product: CATSSRLAGARETQYF.

Many counts were recorded for this clonotype. This chain connects TRBV7-8 to TRBJ1-5, with a weak D call TRBD1 (5 bases). The CDR3 contains 14 residues. V gave up 3 bases and J gave up 4 bases, with 10 bases separating them. Germline loops: CDR1 SGHVS, CDR2 FQNEAQ. The CDR3 nucleotides read TGTGCCAGCAGCTTTATCGGGGGGAATCAGCCCCAGCATTTT. Protein product: CASSFIGGNQPQHF.

This clonotype was recorded a few times. The chain has TRBV6-2 or TRBV6-3 and TRBJ2-7; 8 bases fit TRBD1. The CDR3 length is 13 residues. Losses at the gene ends were 7 bases for V and 0 bases for J; bases not matched to a gene: 2. Germline-derived CDR1 and CDR2 are MNHEY and SVGEGT. This CDR3 is CASTDRVSYEQYF. The DNA for the CDR3 is TGTGCCAGCACGGACAGGGTCTCCTACGAGCAGTACTTC.

V and J are TRBV25-1 and TRBJ2-1; TRBD2 aligns across 10 bases. V dropped 2 bases and J dropped 7; count of bases not matched to a gene: 8. Per the germline V gene, CDR1 is MGHDK and CDR2 is SYGVNS. The CDR3 is 16 residues long. CDR3 DNA: TGTGCCAGCAGTGAACCGAGCGGGGGGGCCAGAAATGAGCAGTTCTTC. It is translated as CASSEPSGGARNEQFF.

Many counts were recorded for this clonotype. The chain links TRBV29-1 to TRBJ2-1; a possible D gene is TRBD2 (6 bases). Germline CDR1 SQVTM, CDR2 ANQGSEA. V was shortened by 4 bases and J by 5 bases, with 12 bases between the two germline ends. The CDR3 totals 13 residues. The CDR3 nucleotides are TGCAGCGTTGGGGGGACTGGTCACAATGAGCAGTTCTTC. Residues: CSVGGTGHNEQFF.

The chain carries TRBV6-5 and TRBJ1-1, with a weak D call TRBD1 (6 bases). The CDR3 extends over 13 amino acids. V dropped 4 bases and J dropped 3 bases, with 9 bases sitting between them. Germline-derived CDR1 and CDR2 are MNHEY and SVGAGI. CDR3 sequence reads: CASSLDSHTEAFF. In nucleotides, the CDR3 is TGTGCCAGCAGTTTGGACAGCCACACTGAAGCTTTCTTT.

The chain combines TRBV11-2 with TRBJ2-5, with TRBD2 matching over 13 bases. The V segment lost 4 bases and the J segment 4 bases; nucleotides outside the gene matches: 3. Germline values: CDR1 SGHAT, CDR2 FQNNGV. CDR3 size: 15 residues. The CDR3 here is CASSYTSGGGETQYF. The CDR3 coding sequence is TGTGCCAGCAGCTACACTAGCGGGGGGGGAGAGACCCAGTACTTC.

This clonotype was recorded at least ten times. The rearrangement uses TRBV6-5 and TRBJ1-3; D is uncertain. CDR1 is MNHEY, CDR2 SVGAGI, per germline. V lost 10 bases and J 0 bases, leaving 10 bases between the germline ends. The CDR3 totals 13 residues. The DNA for the CDR3 is TGTGCCACAAGACGAGGCTCTGGAAACACCATATATTTT. This encodes CATRRGSGNTIYF.

This clonotype was seen a few times. The V and J genes are TRBV3-1 and TRBJ2-3, with 11 positions matching TRBD2. The CDR3 extends over 17 amino acids. Per germline, CDR1 LGHDT and CDR2 YNNKEL (reference sequence). Germline trimming cut 3 bases from V and 10 bases from J; bases unmatched to any gene: 15. Here the CDR3 DNA reads TGTGCCAGCAGCCATGTGACTAGCGGGGTTGGAAGTGTTCCGCAGTATTTT. This gives the protein CASSHVTSGVGSVPQYF.

The CDR3 protein is CASEDRGQGLAYEQYF. The DNA of the CDR3 is TGTGCCAGCGAAGATCGGGGACAGGGGTTAGCGTACGAGCAGTACTTC. This sequence joins TRBV13 and TRBJ2-7, with 10 bases lining up with TRBD1. This CDR3 spans 16 amino acids. Per the germline V gene, CDR1 is PRHDT and CDR2 is FYEKMQ (reference sequence). The J segment lost 4 bases and the V segment lost 8 bases, leaving 14 bases of the junction unmatched. Full variable domain (missing parts from reference TRBV13 and TRBJ2-7): AAGVIQSPRHLIKEKRETATLKCYPIPRHDTVYWYQQGPGQDPQFLISFYEKMQSDKGSIPDRFSAQQFSDYHSELNMSSLELGDSALYFCASEDRGQGLAYEQYFGPGTRLTVT.

This clonotype was seen more than once but under ten times. The junction departs from germline at one end; a sequencing error may be responsible. V and J are TRBV12-3 or TRBV12-4 and TRBJ2-1; possible D gene TRBD2, 5 bases. This CDR3 region has 8 residues. CDR3 sequence: CASSPAGF. CDR3 DNA sequence: TGTGCCAGCAGTCCTGCGGGCTTC.

This clonotype was seen at least ten times. This chain connects TRBV28 to TRBJ2-6, with 8 bases aligning to TRBD1. The CDR3 covers 16 residues. Losses at the gene ends were 6 bases for V and 4 bases for J; bases not matched to a gene: 8. Germline V gene sequence: CDR1 MDHEN, CDR2 SYDVKM. The CDR3 region has the DNA TGTGCCAGCAGGAACGACAGGGGTCGCGGGGCCAACGTCCTGACTTTC. Amino acids: CASRNDRGRGANVLTF.

The sample holds many counts of this clonotype. The V call is TRBV7-2, the J call TRBJ2-7, with a tentative D call TRBD1 (5 bases). The CDR3 covers 15 residues. V was cut by 1 base and J by 3 bases, with 13 bases left in between. Per the germline V gene, CDR1 is SGHTA and CDR2 is FQGNSA. CDR3: CASSLEGIPNYEQYF. The CDR3 DNA sequence: TGTGCCAGCAGCTTAGAGGGGATACCCAACTACGAGCAGTACTTC.

This clonotype was observed a few times. The chain uses TRBV29-1 and TRBJ1-2; D not certain. Trimming removed 0 bases at V and 4 bases at J, with 12 bases between. Germline V CDR1 and CDR2: SQVTM, ANQGSEA. This CDR3 has 14 amino acids. CDR3 region: CSVEDRLGAYGYTF. Here the CDR3 DNA reads TGCAGCGTTGAAGATCGTCTGGGAGCCTATGGCTACACCTTC.

In this sample, this clonotype turned up many times. This chain uses TRBV29-1 with TRBJ1-2; D may be TRBD1 (5 bases). The CDR3 consists of 12 residues. Trimming shortened V by 6 bases and J by 2 bases, and 10 bases separated the two germline ends. CDR1 SQVTM and CDR2 ANQGSEA come from the germline V gene. The CDR3 loop reads CSVGNRNYGYTF. DNA of the CDR3: TGCAGCGTGGGCAACAGGAACTATGGCTACACCTTC.

This clonotype was seen a few times. The chain carries TRBV20-1 and TRBJ2-3; 9 positions agree with TRBD2. The CDR3 has 15 residues. With 0 bases clipped from V and 3 bases from J, the junction kept 4 bases outside the gene matches. CDR1 and CDR2 from the germline V gene are DFQATT and SNEGSKA (reference sequence). The CDR3 is CSARDSGGLTDTQYF. The CDR3 bases are TGCAGTGCTAGAGATAGCGGGGGACTGACAGATACGCAGTATTTT.

The chain uses TRBV5-1 and TRBJ2-2, with 11 nucleotides matching TRBD1. V lost 3 bases, J lost 9 bases, and 7 bases stayed unmatched. CDR3 length: 15 residues. The germline V gene has CDR1 SGHRS and CDR2 YFSETQ. DNA of the CDR3: TGCGCCAGCAGCTACCGGGACAGGGGGTCGAGGGAGCTGTTTTTT. It translates to CASSYRDRGSRELFF.